The rows below give T cell receptor beta chains drawn from one sample of a study of shared clonotypes between healthy human individuals. Generated by immunoSEQ multiplex PCR, the TCRdb table keeps only in-frame clones and is missing some. The sample includes about 2.3 million clones, 80% to 95% of them seen just once. What was sequenced was naive CD4+ T cells from PBMCs. These receptors came from a man aged 18 to 30 in good health. Some clones in this sample may be carry-over from other donors' samples. Both conserved end residues are part of each CDR3. The order of the fields is V gene, clone size, J gene, CDR3 protein. Size is omitted from some rows. Given values are once, few, many or a class for expanded clones.

V gene: TRBV12-5; clone size: -; J gene: TRBJ2-7; CDR3 protein: CASGLSGSPEQYF
V gene: TRBV14; clone size: -; J gene: TRBJ2-7; CDR3 protein: CASSPLLGTGVEQYF
V gene: TRBV10-2; clone size: -; J gene: TRBJ1-1; CDR3 protein: CASSEGGNTEAFF
V gene: TRBV19; clone size: -; J gene: TRBJ2-3; CDR3 protein: CASSKALADTQYF
V gene: TRBV29-1; clone size: once; J gene: TRBJ2-3; CDR3 protein: CSVGRLSTDTQYF
V gene: TRBV27; clone size: -; J gene: TRBJ2-1; CDR3 protein: CASSLSLAGGPVNEQFF
V gene: TRBV30; clone size: -; J gene: TRBJ2-7; CDR3 protein: CAWLSGKGAYEQYF
V gene: TRBV19; clone size: once; J gene: TRBJ2-7; CDR3 protein: CASTQGGEGIPYEQYF
V gene: TRBV19; clone size: -; J gene: TRBJ1-1; CDR3 protein: CASSIVGQVNTEAFF
V gene: TRBV30; clone size: once; J gene: TRBJ2-7; CDR3 protein: CAWSETRLAGGQRSYEQYF
V gene: TRBV6-1; clone size: -; J gene: TRBJ2-7; CDR3 protein: CASIEGQGGEQYF
V gene: TRBV21-1; clone size: -; J gene: TRBJ1-1; CDR3 protein: CASNQQDTEAFF
V gene: TRBV19; clone size: once; J gene: TRBJ2-6; CDR3 protein: CASSIGGRLGSGANVLTF
V gene: TRBV4-1; clone size: few; J gene: TRBJ1-1; CDR3 protein: CASSKGQGWGTEAFF
V gene: TRBV30; clone size: -; J gene: TRBJ2-5; CDR3 protein: CAWKAGAETQYF
V gene: TRBV7-7; clone size: -; J gene: TRBJ2-5; CDR3 protein: CASSLWGGETQYF
V gene: TRBV18; clone size: -; J gene: TRBJ2-7; CDR3 protein: CASSPMKVRSTYEQYF
V gene: TRBV10-2; clone size: few; J gene: TRBJ1-5; CDR3 protein: CASSENNSNQPQHF
V gene: TRBV5-1; clone size: -; J gene: TRBJ2-5; CDR3 protein: CASSRLAGEETQYF
V gene: TRBV5-5; clone size: -; J gene: TRBJ2-6; CDR3 protein: CASSLGSGANVLTF
V gene: TRBV4-1; clone size: -; J gene: TRBJ1-2; CDR3 protein: CASSQGDRAYNYGYTF
V gene: TRBV28; clone size: -; J gene: TRBJ1-2; CDR3 protein: CASSSPNFNYGYTF
V gene: TRBV2; clone size: -; J gene: TRBJ1-1; CDR3 protein: CASTKTSGNTEAFF
V gene: TRBV19; clone size: -; J gene: TRBJ1-4; CDR3 protein: CASGGQGGELFF
V gene: TRBV18; clone size: -; J gene: TRBJ2-1; CDR3 protein: CASSPGTGGRNEQFF
V gene: TRBV18; clone size: -; J gene: TRBJ2-6; CDR3 protein: CASSGTVPLFRGANVLTF
V gene: TRBV9; clone size: -; J gene: TRBJ2-5; CDR3 protein: CASSVTTSGGPRETQYF
V gene: TRBV4-1; clone size: -; J gene: TRBJ1-2; CDR3 protein: CASSPMDRSYGYTF
V gene: TRBV6-5; clone size: -; J gene: TRBJ1-3; CDR3 protein: CASRGGVGNTIYF
V gene: TRBV28; clone size: -; J gene: TRBJ2-7; CDR3 protein: CASSFPVRGSSYEQYF
V gene: TRBV5-1; clone size: once; J gene: TRBJ2-7; CDR3 protein: CASSLPSGTGSIEQYF
V gene: TRBV6-1; clone size: -; J gene: TRBJ2-5; CDR3 protein: CASRGQGAGETQYF
V gene: TRBV2; clone size: -; J gene: TRBJ2-1; CDR3 protein: CASREGSGRLPNNEQFF
V gene: TRBV15; clone size: -; J gene: TRBJ2-7; CDR3 protein: CATSRGLAGVSEQYF
V gene: TRBV9; clone size: -; J gene: TRBJ2-1; CDR3 protein: CASSVHATGASEQFF
V gene: TRBV7-2; clone size: -; J gene: TRBJ2-5; CDR3 protein: CASSLIAGASSGTQYF
V gene: TRBV4-2; clone size: -; J gene: TRBJ2-3; CDR3 protein: CASSQASGGKDTQYF
V gene: TRBV5-1; clone size: -; J gene: TRBJ2-7; CDR3 protein: CASSFGGSYEQYF
V gene: TRBV12-5; clone size: -; J gene: TRBJ2-2; CDR3 protein: CASGKSGGTGELFF
V gene: TRBV7-3; clone size: -; J gene: TRBJ2-2; CDR3 protein: CASSLTSDRGLLTGELFF
V gene: TRBV5-1; clone size: -; J gene: TRBJ2-7; CDR3 protein: CASSWGVLDRSYEQYF
V gene: TRBV18; clone size: -; J gene: TRBJ1-1; CDR3 protein: CASSPPAGVGTEAFF
V gene: TRBV6-5; clone size: -; J gene: TRBJ1-1; CDR3 protein: CASRLTVGTEAFF